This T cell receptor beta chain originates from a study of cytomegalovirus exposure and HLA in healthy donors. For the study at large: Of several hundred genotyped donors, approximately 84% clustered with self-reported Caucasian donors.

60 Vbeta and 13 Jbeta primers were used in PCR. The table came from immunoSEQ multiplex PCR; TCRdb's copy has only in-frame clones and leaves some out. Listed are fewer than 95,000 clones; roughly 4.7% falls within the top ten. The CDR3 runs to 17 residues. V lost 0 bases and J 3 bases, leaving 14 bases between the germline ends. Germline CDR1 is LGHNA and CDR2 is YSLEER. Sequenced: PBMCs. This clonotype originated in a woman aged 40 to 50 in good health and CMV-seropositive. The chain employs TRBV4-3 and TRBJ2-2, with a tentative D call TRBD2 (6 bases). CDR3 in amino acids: CASSQDSSDSHTGELFF. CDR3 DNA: TGCGCCAGCAGCCAAGATTCTAGCGACAGTCACACCGGGGAGCTGTTTTTT.